This TCR beta chain was captured in a study of CD8+ T cells in alopecia areata. cDNA serving as the sequencing template came from extracted, reverse transcribed RNA. The repertoire was sequenced with immunoSEQ multiplex PCR; TCRdb's copy has only in-frame clones and lacks some. The sample lists roughly 130,000 clones, 45% to 60% occurring once. CDR1 is MGHRA and CDR2 is YSYEKL in the germline V gene. The J segment lost 6 bases and the V segment lost 0 bases, leaving 4 bases of the junction unmatched. The CDR3 spans 16 residues. The gene calls are TRBV4-1 and TRBJ1-4, with 10 bases identical to TRBD1. This receptor was taken from a human donor with alopecia areata. Material: CD4+ T cells sorted from blood, obtained at week 0. The CDR3 region is CASSQDRGQGYEKLFF. CDR3 bases: TGCGCCAGCAGCCAAGATCGGGGACAGGGGTATGAAAAACTGTTTTTT.